The rows below give T cell receptor beta chains drawn from one sample of a study of blood T cell repertoires in COVID-19. This table comes from immunoSEQ multiplex PCR, and its TCRdb copy is limited to in-frame clones, with some not included. Here the sample spans approximately 56,000 clones, about four fifths being singletons. The sequencing input was peripheral blood. The receptors here all came from a woman of 80 years or more with COVID-19, enrolled during active disease. CDR3s include the opening cysteine and the closing phenylalanine or tryptophan. A D gene is named only where the DNA matches it firmly. Rows may omit the clone size; those that give it use once, few, many or a size class.

>.|TRBD2|TRBJ2-3|TRBV18
TGTGCCAGCTCACGGCAAGCGGGAGCAGATACGCAGTATTTT
CASSRQAGADTQYF
>.|TRBD2|TRBJ2-2|TRBV19
TGTGCCAGTAGTAAGGGACTAGCGGGAGGCAACACCGGGGAGCTGTTTTTT
CASSKGLAGGNTGELFF
>.|TRBD2|TRBJ2-5|TRBV19
TGTGCCAGTAGTTCGGGGGGGGACCGGGTAGAGACCCAGTACTTC
CASSSGGDRVETQYF
>few|.|TRBJ2-3|TRBV4-1
TGCGCCAGCAGCCACCCAAACGGTCGGTTGTATTTT
CASSHPNGRLYF
>few|.|TRBJ2-1|TRBV27
TGTGCCAGCAGGGGGGCTAGCGGATTACTTTACAATGAGCAGTTCTTC
CASRGASGLLYNEQFF
>.|TRBD1|TRBJ1-1|TRBV24-1
TGTGCCACCCGGGACAGGGCAAACACTGAAGCTTTCTTT
CATRDRANTEAFF
>few|.|TRBJ2-7|TRBV19
TGTGCCAGTAGCCGGGAACTAGAGGTCTACGAGCAGTACTTC
CASSRELEVYEQYF
>.|.|TRBJ2-2|TRBV29-1
TGCAGCGTTGAAGATCCCCTAAGCACCGGGGAGCTGTTTTTT
CSVEDPLSTGELFF
>few|TRBD2|TRBJ2-7|TRBV9
TGTGCCAGCAGCGGGGGGACTAGCGGGTTTTCCGAGCAGTACTTC
CASSGGTSGFSEQYF
>.|TRBD2|TRBJ2-2|TRBV2
TGTGCCACAAGACTAGCGGGAGTCAGCACCGGGGAGCTGTTTTTT
CATRLAGVSTGELFF
>once|TRBD2|TRBJ2-7|TRBV19
TGTGCCAGTACCCCCCGGACGACTAGCGGCTCCTACGAGCAGTACTTC
CASTPRTTSGSYEQYF
>few|.|TRBJ2-7|TRBV25-1
TGTGCCAGCACGGGAAGGGGGATCTCCTACGAGCAGTACTTC
CASTGRGISYEQYF
>.|.|TRBJ1-6|TRBV7-3
TGTGCCAGCAGCTTAAACAGTTATAATTCACCCCTCCACTTT
CASSLNSYNSPLHF
>.|.|TRBJ2-1|TRBV5-4
TGTGCCAGCAGCTTTGAGCGGCCCCCCGGATCTGAGCAGTTCTTC
CASSFERPPGSEQFF
>.|TRBD2|TRBJ2-7|TRBV10-3
TGTGCCATCAGTGAGGGGGGGACTAGCGGGAGCGTGGGTGAGCAGTACTTC
CAISEGGTSGSVGEQYF
>.|TRBD1|TRBJ2-1|TRBV3-1/TRBV3-2
TGTGCCAGCAGTCCCGGGACAGGCTACAATGAGCAGTTCTTC
CASSPGTGYNEQFF
>.|.|TRBJ2-1|TRBV27
TGTGCCAGCAGTTTGGACTTTTCCTACAATGAGCAGTTCTTC
CASSLDFSYNEQFF
>.|TRBD2|TRBJ2-1|TRBV2
TGTGCCAGCACCCGAGGGGGTAGCGGGAGGAATTACAATGAGCAGTTCTTC
CASTRGGSGRNYNEQFF
>few|TRBD1|TRBJ2-2|TRBV5-1
TGCGCCAGCAGCTTGGCCCTGGGGACAGGAGGCGGGGAGCTGTTTTTT
CASSLALGTGGGELFF
>.|TRBD1|TRBJ1-2|TRBV9
TGTGCCAGCAGCGTAGGACAGGGGGACCTTGGCTACACCTTC
CASSVGQGDLGYTF
>.|.|TRBJ2-1|TRBV7-9
TGTGCCAGCAGCTTAGGGAGGTCCTGGGACAATGAGCAGTTCTTC
CASSLGRSWDNEQFF
>.|.|TRBJ2-7|TRBV5-4
TGTGCCACCCAGCTTGGGGCGACCACCTACGAGCAGTACTTC
CATQLGATTYEQYF
>few|.|TRBJ1-3|TRBV3-1/TRBV3-2
TGTGCCAGCAGCCAAGGGGCTCCGAGCTCTGGAAACACCATATATTTT
CASSQGAPSSGNTIYF
>.|.|TRBJ2-1|TRBV28
TGTGCCAGCAGCCTCCCTACCGGACAGAATGAGCAGTTCTTC
CASSLPTGQNEQFF
>.|.|TRBJ2-1|TRBV6-5
TGTGCCAGCAGCACTGTGGGCGAGCAGTTCTTC
CASSTVGEQFF
>.|.|TRBJ1-4|TRBV25-1
TGTGCCAGCAGTGTTCCGGCAACTAATGAAAAACTGTTTTTT
CASSVPATNEKLFF
>.|TRBD1|TRBJ2-2|TRBV6-2/TRBV6-3
TGTGCCAGCAGTTTACTCGGACAGGGTAAAACCGGGGAGCTGTTTTTT
CASSLLGQGKTGELFF
>.|.|TRBJ2-3|TRBV6-4
TGTGCCAGCAGTGACTCGTGGTGGGGCAGCACAGATACGCAGTATTTT
CASSDSWWGSTDTQYF
>.|.|TRBJ1-2|TRBV11-2
TGTGCCAGCAACCCGGGAGGGACCTATGGCTACACCTTC
CASNPGGTYGYTF
>.|TRBD2|TRBJ2-1|TRBV11-3
TGTGCCAGCAGCTTAGGCGGGAGGGTCTACAATGAGCAGTTCTTC
CASSLGGRVYNEQFF
>.|.|TRBJ1-1|TRBV29-1
TGCAGCGTTGTTGAGCCCAAGTGGGCTTTCTTT
CSVVEPKWAFF
>.|.|TRBJ1-1|TRBV4-1
TGCGCCAGCAGCCACCTGGGCGGGGGGCCGATTGAAGCTTTCTTT
CASSHLGGGPIEAFF
>once|.|TRBJ2-7|TRBV11-2
TGTGCCAGCGGCCTCGACTCCTACGAGCAGTACTTC
CASGLDSYEQYF
>.|TRBD1|TRBJ2-7|TRBV10-2
TGCGCCAGCAGGAACGGACAGGGGGCATACGAGCAGTACTTC
CASRNGQGAYEQYF
>.|TRBD1|TRBJ1-4|TRBV11-2
TGTGCCAGCAGCCGGGACAGGGCCTTCACTAATGAAAAACTGTTTTTT
CASSRDRAFTNEKLFF
>.|.|TRBJ1-5|TRBV18
TGTGCCAGCTCCCGGGGGGGAAATAGCAATCAGCCCCAGCATTTT
CASSRGGNSNQPQHF
>.|.|TRBJ1-5|TRBV19
TGTGCCAGTAGGATCAACAGGAATAGCAATCAGCCCCAGCATTTT
CASRINRNSNQPQHF
>.|TRBD1|TRBJ2-3|TRBV7-9
TGTGCCAGCAGCTTAGACGGGACAGACACAGATACGCAGTATTTT
CASSLDGTDTDTQYF
>.|TRBD2|TRBJ2-7|TRBV25-1
TGTGCCAGCAGTGATGGGAGGGATCGGGGCGAGCAGTACTTC
CASSDGRDRGEQYF
>.|TRBD2|TRBJ2-7|TRBV29-1
TGCAGCGTTGGGGTTCTAGCGGCAGACTACGAGCAGTACTTC
CSVGVLAADYEQYF
>.|TRBD2|TRBJ2-1|TRBV10-2
TGCGCCAGCAGAACTAGCGGCTACAATGAGCAGTTCTTC
CASRTSGYNEQFF
>.|TRBD1|TRBJ2-7|TRBV28
TGTGCCAGCAGCACACAGGGGTGGGGAATCCCCTACGAGCAGTACTTC
CASSTQGWGIPYEQYF
>once|TRBD1|TRBJ2-1|TRBV30
TGTGCCCGTGGACAGGGGGTGAATGAGCAGTTCTTC
CARGQGVNEQFF
>.|.|TRBJ1-2|TRBV5-1
TGCGCCAGCAGCTTGGCCCTTACAGGGAATGGCTACACCTTC
CASSLALTGNGYTF
>.|TRBD2|TRBJ2-5|TRBV19
TGTGCCAGTAGTCCGGGACTAGCGGGAGGGCCATGGAGAGAGACCCAGTACTTC
CASSPGLAGGPWRETQYF
>.|.|TRBJ2-1|TRBV6-5
TGTGCCAGCAGTTCGACATTGATGAATGAGCAGTTCTTC
CASSSTLMNEQFF